Presented here are 11 T cell receptor beta chains from one specimen sequenced in a study of T cells after somatic rescue of genetic block (dated by TCRdb to between 2020 and 2021). The receptor library was made with the immunoSEQ multiplex PCR assay. TCRdb took over this immuneACCESS table, retaining in-frame rearrangements with V and J assigned. Such tables are incomplete; in checked studies, under half of the missing clones stem from an unresolved V gene, and the remainder is unexplained. This sample holds roughly 51,000 clones; about 96% were observed only once. Approximately 0.077% of the sample lies in the top ten. The material sequenced was peripheral blood mononuclear cells (PBMCs). These receptors all come from a child in the first two years of life.

The chain employs TRBV30 and TRBJ2-7; TRBD2 agrees at 13 bases. J lost 1 base, V lost 0 bases, and 3 bases had no gene match. Germline lookup yields CDR1 GTSNPN and CDR2 SVGIG (reference sequence). CDR3 length: 16 amino acids. CDR3 nucleotide sequence: TGTGCCTGGAGTGTAAGGGGACTAGCGGGGTCCTACGAGCAGTACTTC. Translation gives CAWSVRGLAGSYEQYF.

V usage is TRBV27 and J usage is TRBJ2-2; no clear D gene. The CDR3 spans 15 residues. CDR1 and CDR2 from the germline V gene are MNHEY and SMNVEV (reference sequence). Trimming removed 3 bases from V and 0 bases from J, with 8 bases in between. The CDR3 loop is CASSFRVTNTGELFF. The CDR3 nucleotides are TGTGCCAGCAGTTTCCGGGTAACGAACACCGGGGAGCTGTTTTTT.

The chain carries TRBV7-9 and TRBJ1-1; 7 bases agree with TRBD1. The length of the CDR3 is 16 residues. Germline V gene lookup returns CDR1 SEHNR and CDR2 FQNEAQ (reference sequence). The junction had 8 bases not matched to a gene; V was cut back by 2 bases and J by 2 bases. The CDR3 coding sequence is TGTGCCAGCAGCTTATTCCCAGGGGGGATTAACACTGAAGCTTTCTTT. It is translated as CASSLFPGGINTEAFF.

The V gene is TRBV19, the J gene TRBJ2-1; D unclear. The CDR3 loop spans 12 amino acids. Germline assignment: CDR1 LNHDA and CDR2 SQIVND (reference sequence). V lost 1 base and J lost 2, with 0 bases in between. CDR3 DNA sequence: TGTGCCAGTAGTATAGCCTACAATGAGCAGTTCTTC. This sequence encodes CASSIAYNEQFF.

The rearrangement links TRBV9 to TRBJ2-1; 12 bases map to TRBD2. The germline V gene has CDR1 SGDLS and CDR2 YYNGEE. V dropped 4 bases and J dropped 6; count of bases not matched to a gene: 8. The CDR3 runs to 16 residues. The CDR3 region has the DNA TGTGCCAGCAGCCTGAAGACTAGCGGGAGTCTCAATGAGCAGTTCTTC. This codes for CASSLKTSGSLNEQFF.

This clone has just one count. At one of its ends the junction is not consistent with the germline gene, which may arise from a read error. The V and J genes are TRBV9 and TRBJ2-1, with TRBD2 matching 8 bases. The V gene's germline CDR1 is SGDLS and CDR2 YYNGEE. This CDR3 has 14 amino acids. The DNA for the CDR3 is TGTGCCAGCGGCGTAGCCGGGACTAGCAATGAGCAGTTCTTC. Its translation: CASGVAGTSNEQFF.

The genes are TRBV5-1 and TRBJ2-7; TRBD1 might be the D (6 bases). The CDR3 length is 12 residues. In germline, CDR1 is SGHRS, CDR2 YFSETQ. The V and J ends lost 0 bases and 6 bases respectively, with 7 bases between them. In DNA form, the CDR3 reads TGCGCCAGCAGCTTGGACAGGGCCGAGCAGTACTTC. It specifies CASSLDRAEQYF.

This sequence joins TRBV19 and TRBJ1-2; D remains unclear. The ends were cut back, 3 bases at V and 0 bases at J, with 8 bases in the middle. The V gene's germline CDR1 is LNHDA and CDR2 SQIVND (reference sequence). The length of the CDR3 is 14 residues. CDR3 coding DNA: TGTGCCAGTAGTATGAACAGAGCTAACTATGGCTACACCTTC. Protein sequence: CASSMNRANYGYTF. The whole variable domain, remainder taken from reference TRBV19 and TRBJ1-2, is DGGITQSPKYLFRKEGQNVTLSCEQNLNHDAMYWYRQDPGQGLRLIYYSQIVNDFQKGDIAEGYSVSREKKESFPLTVTSAQKNPTAFYLCASSMNRANYGYTFGSGTRLTVV.

The chain employs TRBV19 and TRBJ1-2, with 9 bases that match TRBD1. The germline V gene has CDR1 LNHDA and CDR2 SQIVND (reference sequence). The length of the CDR3 is 15 residues. V gave up 6 bases and J gave up 4 bases; unmatched junction bases: 9. CDR3 amino acids: CASSRWDREGYGYTF. The CDR3 region has the DNA TGTGCCAGTAGCCGGTGGGACAGGGAAGGCTATGGCTACACCTTC.

The rearrangement uses TRBV9 and TRBJ2-4; tentatively, D is TRBD2 (5 bases). V lost 4 bases and J lost 1, with 15 bases in between. Germline CDR1 is SGDLS and CDR2 is YYNGEE. The CDR3 has 16 residues. The CDR3 reads CASSPGLVGAKNIQYF. Here the CDR3 DNA reads TGTGCCAGCAGCCCCGGACTGGTTGGGGCCAAAAACATTCAGTACTTC.

The chain has TRBV19 and TRBJ1-2; 8 nucleotides match TRBD1. CDR1 and CDR2 (germline): LNHDA, SQIVND (reference sequence). V lost 7 bases to trimming and J lost 4 bases; unmatched junction nucleotides: 5. This CDR3 comprises 13 residues. The DNA for the CDR3 is TGTGCCAGTACCGGACAGGGAGGCTATGGCTACACCTTC. This codes for CASTGQGGYGYTF. The full variable domain, with the rest looked up from reference TRBV19 and TRBJ1-2, is DGGITQSPKYLFRKEGQNVTLSCEQNLNHDAMYWYRQDPGQGLRLIYYSQIVNDFQKGDIAEGYSVSREKKESFPLTVTSAQKNPTAFYLCASTGQGGYGYTFGSGTRLTVV.